The 15 T cell receptor beta chains presented below share a single source sample, sequenced in a study of blood T cell repertoires in COVID-19. Libraries were prepared by immunoSEQ multiplex PCR; TCRdb keeps only in-frame clonotypes and omits some of them. This table has about 200,000 clones, 80% to 90% appearing once. The specimen was peripheral blood. These receptors came from a woman in her 70s with acute or convalescent COVID-19.

The gene calls are TRBV11-2 and TRBJ2-5, with D perhaps matching TRBD1 (6 bases). The CDR3 is made up of 14 amino acids. Germline V lookup: CDR1 SGHAT, CDR2 FQNNGV. The V and J ends lost 4 bases and 4 bases respectively, with 13 bases between them. The CDR3, as DNA: TGTGCCAGCAGCTCGTCAGGGGAGCCAGAGACCCAGTACTTC. Encoded protein: CASSSSGEPETQYF.

V gene TRBV10-3 combines with J gene TRBJ1-1, with 9 nucleotides matching TRBD1. V lost 7 bases and J lost 3; bases outside the gene matches: 12. Looked up from germline, CDR1 is ENHRY and CDR2 is SYGVKD. The CDR3 covers 16 residues. The CDR3 DNA reads TGTGCCATCACTACAGGACAGGGGAGAAGGGACACTGAAGCTTTCTTT. Protein sequence: CAITTGQGRRDTEAFF.

The chain uses TRBV5-4 and TRBJ2-7; 8 bases are a match to TRBD1. CDR1 is SGHNT, CDR2 YYREEE, per germline (reference sequence). The CDR3 is 15 amino acids. Germline trimming cut 4 bases from V and 0 bases from J; bases unmatched to any gene: 6. The CDR3 here is CASSLDRVPSYEQYF. CDR3 coding DNA: TGTGCCAGCAGCCTGGACAGGGTACCCTCCTACGAGCAGTACTTC.

The chain has TRBV24-1 and TRBJ2-1; D not certain. This CDR3 spans 14 amino acids. The germline V gene has CDR1 KGHDR and CDR2 SFDVKD. Trimming cost V 4 bases and J 5 bases, with 11 bases left between them. Here the CDR3 DNA reads TGTGCCACCAGTGACCGCACATACAACAATGAGCAGTTCTTC. Protein: CATSDRTYNNEQFF.

This chain uses TRBV6-1 with TRBJ1-2, with D unclear. Germline V gives CDR1 MNHNS, CDR2 SASEGT. With 1 base removed from V and 13 bases from J, the gap between germline ends came to 13 bases. The CDR3 has 12 amino acids. DNA for the CDR3: TGTGCCAGCAGTGAAGGCGCATGGAGCGTCACCTTC. Encoded protein: CASSEGAWSVTF.

CDR3 amino acids: CASTLSGLAGGVDTQYF. The CDR3 DNA reads TGTGCCAGCACCCTATCCGGACTAGCGGGAGGAGTAGATACGCAGTATTTT. The chain links TRBV2 to TRBJ2-3, with 14 bases aligning to TRBD2. Germline assignment: CDR1 SNHLY and CDR2 FYNNEI. The CDR3 loop spans 17 amino acids. J gave up 5 bases and V 7 bases, and 11 bases lay outside the gene matches.

The CDR3 sequence is CASSLSAGGGSYNEQFF. The CDR3, as DNA: TGCGCCAGCAGCTTGTCAGCGGGAGGGGGCTCCTACAATGAGCAGTTCTTC. The chain uses TRBV5-1 and TRBJ2-1; 10 bases line up with TRBD2. After removal of 1 base from V and 0 bases from J, the junction contained 4 bases not matched to a gene. Germline V lookup: CDR1 SGHRS, CDR2 YFSETQ. The CDR3 consists of 17 residues.

This chain uses TRBV19 with TRBJ2-2; D call uncertain. The CDR3 runs to 11 residues. CDR1 LNHDA and CDR2 SQIVND come from the germline V gene (reference sequence). V gave up 8 bases and J gave up 5 bases, with 6 bases separating them. In DNA, the CDR3 is TGTGCCAGTGGGCAGACCGGGGAGCTGTTTTTT. This encodes CASGQTGELFF.

The chain recombines TRBV27 with TRBJ1-2; no clear D. Trimming took off 4 bases at V and 4 bases at J, with 7 bases between the two ends. The germline gives CDR1 MNHEY, CDR2 SMNVEV (reference sequence). The length of the CDR3 is 12 residues. CDR3 DNA sequence: TGTGCCAGCAGTTCTCGGGGCTATGGCTACACCTTC. It is translated as CASSSRGYGYTF.

V usage is TRBV12-5 and J usage is TRBJ1-4; 7 nucleotides align to TRBD1. The CDR3 covers 14 residues. CDR1 is LGHNT and CDR2 is FRNRAP in the germline V gene. V lost 3 bases and J lost 7; bases outside the gene matches: 5. The chain's CDR3 is CASGLGQGGEKLFF. Here the CDR3 DNA reads TGTGCTAGTGGTTTAGGTCAGGGGGGTGAAAAACTGTTTTTT.

V and J are TRBV28 and TRBJ1-5; TRBD1 agrees at 7 bases. Germline V CDR1 and CDR2: MDHEN, SYDVKM. The CDR3 has 17 residues. The junction had 13 bases not matched to a gene; V was cut back by 3 bases and J by 5 bases. The CDR3 loop is CASSFRGDQWPDQPQHF. The CDR3 DNA reads TGTGCCAGCAGTTTCAGGGGGGATCAGTGGCCCGATCAGCCCCAGCATTTT.

V gene TRBV19 combines with J gene TRBJ2-3; 10 bases are a match to TRBD2. CDR3 length: 16 amino acids. Germline-derived CDR1 and CDR2 are LNHDA and SQIVND (reference sequence). The V gene end was trimmed by 5 bases and the J gene end by 1 base; junction bases not matched to a gene: 6. The CDR3 coding sequence is TGTGCCAGTAGTCTCTTAGCGGGGGGCGGCACAGATACGCAGTATTTT. Translated: CASSLLAGGGTDTQYF.

This clone was seen only a few times. The V and J genes are TRBV29-1 and TRBJ1-2, with D possibly being TRBD1 (6 bases). V lost 2 bases to trimming and J lost 8 bases, with 9 bases between them. The CDR3 runs to 11 residues. Looked up from germline, CDR1 is SQVTM and CDR2 is ANQGSEA. The CDR3 sequence: CSVETGYGYTF. The DNA for the CDR3 is TGCAGCGTTGAAACAGGGTACGGCTACACCTTC.

The gene calls are TRBV6-5 and TRBJ1-2, with D uncertain. The V end was cut by 5 bases, the J end by 0 bases, with 4 bases between. The length of the CDR3 is 12 residues. Germline values: CDR1 MNHEY, CDR2 SVGAGI. For the CDR3, the DNA is TGTGCCAGCAGTCAGGCTAACTATGGCTACACCTTC. Protein sequence: CASSQANYGYTF.

The rearrangement links TRBV5-5 to TRBJ2-3; 14 nucleotides match TRBD2. Trimming removed 5 bases from V and 1 base from J; junction bases left unmatched: 12. The V gene's germline CDR1 is SGHKS and CDR2 YYEKEE (reference sequence). The CDR3 totals 19 residues. CDR3 nucleotides: TGTGCCAGCAGTCGACTAGCGGGAGGGCCGGGAGTTGGCACAGATACGCAGTATTTT. This codes for CASSRLAGGPGVGTDTQYF.